This T cell receptor beta chain emerged from a study of cytotoxic CD8 clonotypes in ibrutinib-treated CLL. Findings of the study overall: Clonality went up at ibrutinib response and then declined back toward baseline at progression.

Unmatched junction bases numbered 3, after V lost 6 bases and J lost 3 bases. Germline CDR1 is KGHSH and CDR2 is LQKENI. This CDR3 is built from 14 residues. Turning to this clone: Its antigen is still unknown.

TCRdb's copy holds only in-frame clones and misses some; the assay was immunoSEQ multiplex PCR. The sample lists some 140,000 clones, around four fifths occurring once. The chain joins TRBV18 to TRBJ2-7; 12 nucleotides line up with TRBD2. The clonotype was recovered from a human donor with chronic lymphocytic leukemia. Here the sequenced sample was PBMCs, taken after 24 months of ibrutinib treatment. CDR3 amino acids: CASSLGLAGYEQYF. The DNA for the CDR3 is TGTGCCAGCTCCCTGGGACTAGCGGGCTACGAGCAGTACTTC. The full variable domain, with the rest looked up from reference TRBV18 and TRBJ2-7, is NAGVMQNPRHLVRRRGQEARLRCSPMKGHSHVYWYRQLPEEGLKFMVYLQKENIIDESGMPKERFSAEFPKEGPSILRIQQVVRGDSAAYFCASSLGLAGYEQYFGPGTRLTVT.